Below, 6 T cell receptor beta chains from the same sample are listed, as sequenced in a study of early T cells in non-severe SARS-CoV-2 infection. TCRdb used MiXCR to reprocess the 5' RACE reads, holding one entry per CDR3 protein. The repertoire holds about 97,000 distinct CDR3 sequences, with 11% as singletons. This material consisted of whole blood, taken at baseline. Source of these receptors: an adult who was a healthcare worker with PCR-confirmed SARS-CoV-2 infection or an uninfected control (not recorded which).

The chain recombines TRBV5-1 with TRBJ2-1; 9 bases agree with TRBD1. CDR1 and CDR2 (germline): SGHRS, YFSETQ. J was trimmed by 10 bases and V by 3 bases; bases with no gene match: 8. CDR3 length: 14 amino acids. This CDR3 reads CASSSGQGVGEQFF. The DNA of the CDR3 is TGCGCCAGCAGCTCGGGACAGGGAGTGGGAGAGCAGTTCTTC. The variable domain in full, completed from reference TRBV5-1 and TRBJ2-1, reads KAGVTQTPRYLIKTRGQQVTLSCSPISGHRSVSWYQQTPGQGLQFLFEYFSETQRNKGNFPGRFSGRQFSNSRSEMNVSTLELGDSALYLCASSSGQGVGEQFFGPGTRLTVL.

The chain has TRBV6-1 and TRBJ1-2, with TRBD1 as a possible D gene (5 bases). This CDR3 spans 14 amino acids. Germline loops: CDR1 MNHNS, CDR2 SASEGT. V was pared by 2 bases and J by 1 base, with 8 bases between. Written as DNA, the CDR3 is TGTGCCAGCAGTGAACACGGGGGTAACTATGGCTACACCTTC. Translated: CASSEHGGNYGYTF.

This clonotype came up many times. The chain carries TRBV19 and TRBJ1-2, with D possibly matching TRBD1 (5 bases). CDR3 length: 14 amino acids. Germline V lookup: CDR1 LNHDA, CDR2 SQIVND (reference sequence). V lost 6 bases and J lost 5, with 16 bases in between. The CDR3 is CASSTGTEIYGYTF. DNA of the CDR3: TGTGCCAGTAGCACCGGGACGGAGATTTATGGCTACACCTTC. The full variable domain, rest sourced from reference TRBV19 and TRBJ1-2, is DGGITQSPKYLFRKEGQNVTLSCEQNLNHDAMYWYRQDPGQGLRLIYYSQIVNDFQKGDIAEGYSVSREKKESFPLTVTSAQKNPTAFYLCASSTGTEIYGYTFGSGTRLTVV.

This clonotype was seen many times. The chain has TRBV11-2 and TRBJ2-7; D unresolved. Germline V gene lookup returns CDR1 SGHAT and CDR2 FQNNGV. The CDR3 runs to 15 residues. The V end was cut by 5 bases, the J end by 2 bases, with 16 bases between. The CDR3 loop is CASSPGRTITYEQYF. CDR3 nucleotide sequence: TGTGCCAGCAGCCCAGGACGGACGATCACCTACGAGCAGTACTTC.

The chain uses TRBV24-1 and TRBJ1-5, with D tentatively TRBD1 (6 bases). Germline CDR1 is KGHDR and CDR2 is SFDVKD. The CDR3 consists of 14 residues. V lost 4 bases, J lost 5 bases, and 11 bases lay in between. The chain's CDR3 is CATSDPTGHQPQHF. CDR3 DNA: TGTGCCACCAGTGACCCTACAGGGCATCAGCCCCAGCATTTT.

In its sample, this clonotype was seen a few times. This chain connects TRBV6-5 to TRBJ2-3; 7 bases align to TRBD2. Per germline, CDR1 MNHEY and CDR2 SVGAGI. Trimming removed 4 bases from V and 0 bases from J; junction bases left unmatched: 4. This CDR3 is built from 15 residues. The CDR3 coding sequence is TGTGCCAGCAGTTTTTCTAGCGGAAGCACAGATACGCAGTATTTT. Its translation is CASSFSSGSTDTQYF.